These 31 T cell receptor beta chains share one sample of origin, sequenced in a study of cytomegalovirus exposure and HLA in healthy donors. Vbeta (60) and Jbeta (13) primers were used in the PCR. TCRdb's table, derived via immunoSEQ multiplex PCR, lists solely in-frame clones and lacks some. The top ten clones hold over 3.5% of a sample with 90,000 to 150,000 clones, 73% of them seen once. The material sequenced was PBMCs. The origin of the receptors is a woman aged 35 to 49 in good health and CMV-seronegative.

The rearrangement uses TRBV2 and TRBJ2-3; 9 nucleotides match TRBD2. Germline CDR1 reads SNHLY; CDR2 reads FYNNEI. The CDR3 totals 14 residues. V shed 8 bases and J 2 bases; nucleotides not matched to a gene: 5. The CDR3 region has the DNA TGTGCCAGCGCCCTAGCGGGGACCACAGATACGCAGTATTTT. Translating gives CASALAGTTDTQYF.

The chain combines TRBV7-2 with TRBJ2-3; 9 bases are shared with TRBD1. Germline CDR1 SGHTA, CDR2 FQGNSA. This CDR3 comprises 13 residues. J was trimmed by 5 bases and V by 10 bases; bases with no gene match: 7. The CDR3 DNA is TGTGCCACTAGACAGGGGGGCGGAGATACGCAGTATTTT. Translating gives CATRQGGGDTQYF.

The sample holds one count of this clone. The CDR3 sequence: CASSPPWGVRDTEAFF. In nucleotides, the CDR3 is TGTGCCAGCAGCCCCCCTTGGGGGGTTCGGGACACTGAAGCTTTCTTT. V and J are TRBV5-6 and TRBJ1-1; D perhaps matches TRBD1 (5 bases). The CDR3 consists of 16 residues. The germline V and J ends were trimmed by 4 bases and 3 bases, with 19 bases remaining between them. Germline V gene data show CDR1 as SGHDT and CDR2 as YYEEEE.

This chain uses TRBV7-2 with TRBJ1-2, with D unclear. V lost 2 bases, J lost 3 bases, and 13 bases lay in between. Germline CDR1 SGHTA, CDR2 FQGNSA. The CDR3 extends over 15 amino acids. The CDR3 nucleotides are TGTGCCAGCAGCTTATGGGGAGGGATTGACTATGGCTACACCTTC. Protein: CASSLWGGIDYGYTF. Using reference TRBV7-2 and TRBJ1-2 for the parts outside the CDR3, the full variable domain is GAGVSQSPSNKVTEKGKDVELRCDPISGHTALYWYRQSLGQGLEFLIYFQGNSAPDKSGLPSDRFSAERTGGSVSTLTIQRTQQEDSAVYLCASSLWGGIDYGYTFGSGTRLTVV.

This clone was counted a single time. A read error may produce the germline difference seen at one junction end. The J gene is TRBJ2-7, the V gene TRBV7-9; D is perhaps TRBD2 (7 bases). CDR1 SEHNR and CDR2 FQNEAQ come from the germline V gene (reference sequence). This CDR3 has 15 residues. CDR3: CSSSLAKGGVYEQYF. CDR3 nucleotide sequence: TGTTCCAGCAGCTTAGCGAAGGGGGGGGTCTACGAGCAGTACTTC.

The V call is TRBV7-8, the J call TRBJ2-2; TRBD1 matches at 7 bases. Trimming removed 6 bases from V and 6 bases from J; junction bases left unmatched: 4. Germline lookup yields CDR1 SGHVS and CDR2 FQNEAQ. The CDR3 has 13 residues. The CDR3 DNA reads TGTGCCAGCAGAAAGAGGGGGCCCGGGGAGCTGTTTTTT. It is translated as CASRKRGPGELFF.

The V and J genes are TRBV7-3 and TRBJ1-1; D may be TRBD1 (6 bases). The CDR3 consists of 13 residues. The ends were cut back, 5 bases at V and 4 bases at J, with 11 bases in the middle. Germline V gene lookup returns CDR1 SGHTA and CDR2 FQGTGA. CDR3 amino acids: CASSPGVGTEAFF. The CDR3, as DNA: TGTGCCAGCAGCCCAGGGGTGGGCACTGAAGCTTTCTTT.

In DNA form, the CDR3 reads TGTGCCAGCAGTTCAGGGGACGAGAACTACAATGAGCAGTTCTTC. Translating it yields CASSSGDENYNEQFF. V is TRBV5-6 and J is TRBJ2-1; possibly TRBD1 for D (6 bases). The CDR3 spans 15 residues. Trimming took off 5 bases at V and 3 bases at J, with 15 bases between the two ends. Germline CDR1 SGHDT, CDR2 YYEEEE.

This sequence joins TRBV30 and TRBJ2-2; the D gene is possibly TRBD2 (7 bases). Trimming removed 3 bases from V and 0 bases from J, with 11 bases in between. The germline V gene has CDR1 GTSNPN and CDR2 SVGIG (reference sequence). The CDR3 is 15 residues long. The CDR3 sequence: CAWRRGRPNTGELFF. In DNA form, the CDR3 reads TGTGCCTGGAGGCGGGGGCGCCCGAACACCGGGGAGCTGTTTTTT.

The chain combines TRBV27 with TRBJ2-7; TRBD2 agrees at 7 bases. The junction had 4 bases not matched to a gene; V was cut back by 1 base and J by 1 base. CDR3 length: 15 residues. From germline, CDR1 is MNHEY and CDR2 SMNVEV (reference sequence). The CDR3 DNA reads TGTGCCAGCAGTTTATGGGCGGGAGCGTCCTACGAGCAGTACTTC. It specifies CASSLWAGASYEQYF.

This chain joins TRBV25-1 and TRBJ2-5; 9 nucleotides match TRBD1. V lost 9 bases, J lost 5 bases, and 7 bases stayed unmatched. The CDR3 spans 13 residues. Germline V gives CDR1 MGHDK, CDR2 SYGVNS. The CDR3 loop is CASTQGALETQYF. The DNA of the CDR3 is TGTGCCAGTACACAGGGGGCCCTGGAGACCCAGTACTTC.

This clone turned up a few times. This chain uses TRBV4-3 with TRBJ1-1; TRBD1 matches 8 bases. Germline values: CDR1 LGHNA, CDR2 YSLEER. The trim removed 5 bases at V and 1 base at J, leaving 9 bases unmatched. The CDR3 runs 16 residues. The CDR3: CASSKTRQGPNTEAFF. The CDR3 region has the DNA TGCGCCAGCAGCAAGACCCGACAGGGGCCGAACACTGAAGCTTTCTTT.

V is TRBV7-9 and J is TRBJ2-3, with 8 positions matching TRBD2. With 5 bases clipped from V and 8 bases from J, the junction kept 6 bases outside the gene matches. This CDR3 spans 13 amino acids. Germline V gives CDR1 SEHNR, CDR2 FQNEAQ (reference sequence). The CDR3 region is CASSPGGAGTQYF. CDR3 nucleotides: TGTGCCAGCAGCCCCGGGGGGGCCGGTACGCAGTATTTT.

This rearrangement joins TRBV7-8 to TRBJ2-1; 11 nucleotides agree with TRBD2. Germline V gene sequence: CDR1 SGHVS, CDR2 FQNEAQ. V dropped 6 bases and J dropped 8; count of bases not matched to a gene: 9. The CDR3 length is 15 residues. CDR3 sequence reads: CASRGTSGGLDEQFF. Here the CDR3 DNA reads TGTGCCAGCAGAGGAACTAGCGGGGGCCTCGATGAGCAGTTCTTC.

The chain joins TRBV18 to TRBJ2-3, with D uncertain. The V gene's germline CDR1 is KGHSH and CDR2 LQKENI. This CDR3 comprises 14 residues. Trimming pared 6 bases from V and 0 bases from J, leaving 10 bases between. The DNA for the CDR3 is TGTGCCAGCTCTCGTGTCGGTAGCACAGATACGCAGTATTTT. Its protein product is CASSRVGSTDTQYF.

This clone was recorded at least ten times. The V gene is TRBV19, the J gene TRBJ1-2; D not certain. V was trimmed by 1 base and J by 8 bases, leaving 14 bases between them. The CDR3 sequence is 14 residues long. Germline lookup yields CDR1 LNHDA and CDR2 SQIVND (reference sequence). The CDR3 protein is CASSIGKPSRGYTF. CDR3 bases: TGTGCCAGTAGTATAGGGAAGCCCTCTAGAGGCTACACCTTC.

The J gene is TRBJ2-3, the V gene TRBV7-9, with 11 nucleotides matching TRBD2. Germline values: CDR1 SEHNR, CDR2 FQNEAQ (reference sequence). V gave up 4 bases and J gave up 4 bases; unmatched junction bases: 13. The CDR3 has 18 amino acids. This CDR3 is CASSSSAGTSGNPDTQYF. The CDR3 region has the DNA TGTGCCAGCAGCTCTTCAGCCGGGACTAGCGGCAATCCAGATACGCAGTATTTT.

There are a few counts of this clone. The chain employs TRBV7-2 and TRBJ1-4; the match to TRBD1 covers 8 bases. From germline, CDR1 is SGHTA and CDR2 FQGNSA. This CDR3 has 15 amino acids. Losses at the gene ends were 5 bases for V and 7 bases for J; bases not matched to a gene: 9. This CDR3 is CASSPHRGLREKLFF. Here the CDR3 DNA reads TGTGCCAGCAGCCCCCACAGGGGGTTGCGTGAAAAACTGTTTTTT.

V and J are TRBV7-3 and TRBJ2-3, with 10 bases fitting TRBD2. CDR1 is SGHTA, CDR2 FQGTGA, per germline. V shed 5 bases and J 0 bases; nucleotides not matched to a gene: 5. The CDR3 is 16 residues long. In nucleotides, the CDR3 is TGTGCCAGCAGCCCTTCAGCGGGGGGGAGCACAGATACGCAGTATTTT. This gives the protein CASSPSAGGSTDTQYF.

V usage is TRBV27 and J usage is TRBJ1-3; no clear D. The CDR3 totals 15 residues. CDR1 MNHEY and CDR2 SMNVEV come from the germline V gene (reference sequence). The germline V and J ends were trimmed by 1 base and 0 bases, with 7 bases remaining between them. CDR3 DNA sequence: TGTGCCAGCAGTTTATTTCGGGGCTCTGGAAACACCATATATTTT. It specifies CASSLFRGSGNTIYF.

The chain combines TRBV7-9 with TRBJ2-5, with a weak D call TRBD1 (5 bases). Trimming removed 4 bases at V and 2 bases at J, with 8 bases between. The germline V gene encodes CDR1 SEHNR and CDR2 FQNEAQ (reference sequence). This CDR3 is 13 amino acids long. The CDR3 DNA is TGTGCCAGCAGCTGGGGCGTACAAGAGACCCAGTACTTC. This translates into CASSWGVQETQYF.

The chain uses TRBV7-6 and TRBJ2-7, with 8 bases identical to TRBD2. V was pared by 5 bases and J by 0 bases, with 9 bases of the junction left unmatched. CDR1 and CDR2 from the germline V gene are SGHVS and FNYEAQ. The CDR3 spans 16 residues. CDR3 sequence reads: CASSVLAGRSSYEQYF. CDR3 in DNA: TGTGCCAGCAGCGTCCTAGCGGGCAGAAGCTCCTACGAGCAGTACTTC. The variable domain in full, completed from reference TRBV7-6 and TRBJ2-7, reads GAGVSQSPRYKVTKRGQDVALRCDPISGHVSLYWYRQALGQGPEFLTYFNYEAQQDKSGLPNDRFSAERPEGSISTLTIQRTEQRDSAMYRCASSVLAGRSSYEQYFGPGTRLTVT.

This clone was seen a handful of times. This chain uses TRBV7-9 with TRBJ1-2; 7 bases are shared with TRBD1. Germline values: CDR1 SEHNR, CDR2 FQNEAQ (reference sequence). The CDR3 covers 15 residues. With V trimmed by 5 bases and J by 2 bases, 8 bases remained unmatched. The CDR3: CASSPGTAYNYGYTF. For the CDR3, the DNA is TGTGCCAGCAGCCCGGGGACAGCCTACAACTATGGCTACACCTTC.

On this clone itself: A read error may account for a junction end that differs from germline. V and J are TRBV7-7 and TRBJ1-5, with 9 nucleotides matching TRBD1. The CDR3 extends over 15 amino acids. The germline gives CDR1 SSHAT, CDR2 FNYEAQ (reference sequence). DNA of the CDR3: TGTGCTAGCAGCTTCGGGACAGGGAACCATCAGCCCCAGCATTTT. Encoded protein: CASSFGTGNHQPQHF.

V gene TRBV27 combines with J gene TRBJ2-1; possibly TRBD2 for D (6 bases). With 0 bases removed from V and 7 bases from J, the gap between germline ends came to 10 bases. This CDR3 region has 14 residues. CDR1 is MNHEY, CDR2 SMNVEV, per germline (reference sequence). The CDR3 region is CASSLSRGTNEQFF. CDR3 nucleotide sequence: TGTGCCAGCAGTTTATCGCGGGGTACAAATGAGCAGTTCTTC.

The V call is TRBV4-3, the J call TRBJ2-3; 8 bases fit TRBD2. There are 16 residues in the CDR3. The germline gives CDR1 LGHNA, CDR2 YSLEER. J was trimmed by 7 bases and V by 1 base; bases with no gene match: 10. This CDR3 is CASSQVSRGRTHTQYF. The CDR3 region has the DNA TGCGCCAGCAGCCAAGTAAGTCGCGGGAGGACACATACGCAGTATTTT.

This clone is a singleton in its sample. V usage is TRBV2 and J usage is TRBJ1-2; D is perhaps TRBD1 (5 bases). CDR1 is SNHLY, CDR2 FYNNEI, per germline. The CDR3 runs 13 residues. The germline V and J ends were trimmed by 4 bases and 4 bases, with 10 bases remaining between them. In DNA, the CDR3 is TGTGCCAGCAGTGTGGGGGGACTCTATGGCTACACCTTC. Translation: CASSVGGLYGYTF.

The J gene is TRBJ2-7, the V gene TRBV10-3, with 8 bases identical to TRBD2. CDR1 and CDR2 from the germline V gene are ENHRY and SYGVKD. The junction had 3 bases not matched to a gene; V was cut back by 0 bases and J by 2 bases. This CDR3 is built from 15 residues. Here the CDR3 DNA reads TGTGCCATCAGTGAGTCGGCGGGGGGAACCTACGAGCAGTACTTC. It translates to CAISESAGGTYEQYF.

V gene TRBV7-9 combines with J gene TRBJ1-2; 7 positions match TRBD1. This CDR3 has 16 residues. CDR1 SEHNR and CDR2 FQNEAQ come from the germline V gene (reference sequence). Unmatched junction bases numbered 16, after V lost 5 bases and J lost 7 bases. CDR3 residues: CASSPSFLRQGIGYTF. CDR3 coding DNA: TGTGCCAGCAGCCCGTCCTTTTTGAGACAGGGTATTGGCTACACCTTC.

The rearrangement joins TRBV4-2 to TRBJ2-5; TRBD1 aligns across 7 bases. The tail of the sequence fits TRBJ2-7 better, so the J call may be wrong. The germline CDR1 and CDR2 sequences are LGHNA and YNFKEQ. CDR3 size: 17 residues. DNA for the CDR3: TGTGCCAGCAGCCACGCAAGGGACAGCAGGGCCCCCTACGAGCAGTACTTC. It yields the protein CASSHARDSRAPYEQYF.

V is TRBV11-2 and J is TRBJ1-2; no clear D gene. The CDR3 contains 17 residues. Trimming cost V 4 bases and J 1 base, with 19 bases left between them. CDR1 and CDR2 (germline): SGHAT, FQNNGV. The CDR3: CASSSLVGLGVNYGYTF. The CDR3 DNA follows: TGTGCCAGCAGCTCGCTGGTTGGTCTCGGGGTTAACTATGGCTACACCTTC.